Following are 27 T cell receptor beta chains from one sample sequenced in a study of blood T cell repertoires in COVID-19. Clones were read by immunoSEQ multiplex PCR, and TCRdb kept only the in-frame ones, dropping some. The table lists roughly 200,000 clones, around nine tenths of them singletons, with under 2% in the top ten. The sequencing input was peripheral blood. All receptors derive from a man between 18 and 35 years old with active or convalescent COVID-19.

CDR3 DNA sequence: TGTGCCAGTAGTATGGACAGATCCTACGAGCAGTACTTC. The encoded protein is CASSMDRSYEQYF. The chain has TRBV19 and TRBJ2-7; perhaps TRBD1 as D (6 bases). Trimming took off 3 bases at V and 1 base at J, with 7 bases between the two ends. The germline gives CDR1 LNHDA, CDR2 SQIVND (reference sequence). The CDR3 has 13 amino acids. The full variable domain, in which reference TRBV19 and TRBJ2-7 provide the parts outside the CDR3, is DGGITQSPKYLFRKEGQNVTLSCEQNLNHDAMYWYRQDPGQGLRLIYYSQIVNDFQKGDIAEGYSVSREKKESFPLTVTSAQKNPTAFYLCASSMDRSYEQYFGPGTRLTVT.

The rearrangement uses TRBV12-5 and TRBJ2-3; 7 bases are a match to TRBD1. The germline gives CDR1 LGHNT, CDR2 FRNRAP. With 6 bases clipped from V and 4 bases from J, the junction kept 7 bases outside the gene matches. CDR3 size: 14 residues. The CDR3 is CASGGTEGADTQYF. The CDR3 DNA is TGTGCTAGTGGAGGGACAGAAGGGGCAGATACGCAGTATTTT.

The V and J genes are TRBV18 and TRBJ2-2; the D gene is possibly TRBD1 (5 bases). V lost 5 bases and J lost 2, with 12 bases in between. Germline V CDR1 and CDR2: KGHSH, LQKENI. This CDR3 spans 15 amino acids. As DNA, the CDR3 is TGTGCCAGCTCAGACATGACAGTTAACACCGGGGAGCTGTTTTTT. Translation gives CASSDMTVNTGELFF.

This chain connects TRBV5-1 to TRBJ2-1; D uncertain. The V gene's germline CDR1 is SGHRS and CDR2 YFSETQ. CDR3 length: 15 amino acids. The V end lost 1 base, the J end lost 4 bases, and 12 bases lay between the germline ends. The CDR3 DNA follows: TGCGCCAGCAGCTTGACTCGGATGACTTACAATGAGCAGTTCTTC. Protein: CASSLTRMTYNEQFF.

This clone was observed a few times. CDR3 region: CAWTQGARQPQHF. The CDR3, as DNA: TGTGCCTGGACGCAGGGGGCGAGACAGCCCCAGCATTTT. The J gene is TRBJ1-5, the V gene TRBV30, with 8 bases fitting TRBD1. The CDR3 totals 13 residues. V was clipped by 4 bases and J by 7 bases; unmatched bases: 6. Germline CDR1 reads GTSNPN; CDR2 reads SVGIG (reference sequence).

V is TRBV9 and J is TRBJ2-5; 9 positions agree with TRBD1. Germline V lookup: CDR1 SGDLS, CDR2 YYNGEE. This CDR3 region has 15 residues. V shed 4 bases and J 5 bases; nucleotides not matched to a gene: 9. The CDR3 here is CASSPQQGATETQYF. In DNA form, the CDR3 reads TGTGCCAGCAGCCCACAACAGGGGGCGACGGAGACCCAGTACTTC.

The genes are TRBV7-9 and TRBJ2-1, with D possibly being TRBD2 (5 bases). Germline V gene data show CDR1 as SEHNR and CDR2 as FQNEAQ (reference sequence). The CDR3 length is 13 residues. Trimming pared 5 bases from V and 10 bases from J, leaving 15 bases between. The CDR3 DNA sequence: TGTGCCAGCAGCCCCGGGAACTCGCCCGAGCAGTTCTTC. Encoded protein: CASSPGNSPEQFF. Filled out from reference TRBV7-9 and TRBJ2-1, the complete variable domain reads DTGVSQNPRHKITKRGQNVTFRCDPISEHNRLYWYRQTLGQGPEFLTYFQNEAQLEKSRLLSDRFSAERPKGSFSTLEIQRTEQGDSAMYLCASSPGNSPEQFFGPGTRLTVL.

Written as DNA, the CDR3 is TGCGCCAGCAAGGCCGGGAGTGGGTGGGAGACCCAGTACTTC. This gives the protein CASKAGSGWETQYF. The V gene is TRBV5-1, the J gene TRBJ2-5; D perhaps matches TRBD2 (6 bases). V lost 6 bases and J lost 5, with 17 bases in between. This CDR3 spans 14 amino acids. The V gene's germline CDR1 is SGHRS and CDR2 YFSETQ.

The V gene is TRBV28, the J gene TRBJ1-2, with 7 bases that match TRBD1. V trimming: 3 bases; J trimming: 8 bases; junction bases outside the gene matches: 9. Germline CDR1 and CDR2: MDHEN and SYDVKM. The CDR3 is 14 amino acids. DNA for the CDR3: TGTGCCAGCAGTTTCATCGGACAGGCGGGCGGCTACACCTTC. It specifies CASSFIGQAGGYTF.

The V gene is TRBV27, the J gene TRBJ2-7; a possible D gene is TRBD1 (6 bases). The CDR3 extends over 14 amino acids. Looked up from germline, CDR1 is MNHEY and CDR2 is SMNVEV (reference sequence). The V end was cut by 2 bases, the J end by 3 bases, with 11 bases between. The CDR3: CASSLTGHLYEQYF. CDR3 DNA: TGTGCCAGCAGTTTAACGGGACATCTCTACGAGCAGTACTTC.

This chain uses TRBV28 with TRBJ2-7; D is possibly TRBD2 (5 bases). The CDR3 is 13 amino acids. Germline CDR1 MDHEN, CDR2 SYDVKM. The germline V and J ends were trimmed by 7 bases and 0 bases, with 10 bases remaining between them. The CDR3 DNA follows: TGTGCCAGCAAGGCAGCGGTCTCCTACGAGCAGTACTTC. Protein product: CASKAAVSYEQYF. Using reference TRBV28 and TRBJ2-7 for the parts outside the CDR3, the full variable domain is DVKVTQSSRYLVKRTGEKVFLECVQDMDHENMFWYRQDPGLGLRLIYFSYDVKMKEKGDIPEGYSVSREKKERFSLILESASTNQTSMYLCASKAAVSYEQYFGPGTRLTVT.

This clone was observed once. The rearrangement links TRBV6-5 to TRBJ2-2; D call uncertain. The germline V gene has CDR1 MNHEY and CDR2 SVGAGI. The CDR3 has 14 amino acids. Between the trimmed V and J ends, which lost 6 bases and 2 bases, there was a span of 10 bases. The CDR3 protein is CASRFSFNTGELFF. CDR3 nucleotides: TGTGCCAGCAGATTCTCGTTTAACACCGGGGAGCTGTTTTTT.

The chain links TRBV27 to TRBJ1-2; maybe TRBD1 (5 bases). This CDR3 has 14 residues. V dropped 3 bases and J dropped 6 bases, with 14 bases sitting between them. Germline assignment: CDR1 MNHEY and CDR2 SMNVEV (reference sequence). CDR3 loop: CASSLGGGLDGYTF. The DNA of the CDR3 is TGTGCCAGCAGTTTGGGGGGAGGGCTTGATGGCTACACCTTC.

This clone is a singleton in its sample. This sequence joins TRBV5-1 and TRBJ1-3, with 8 positions matching TRBD1. V shed 0 bases and J 0 bases; nucleotides not matched to a gene: 8. The length of the CDR3 is 18 residues. Germline CDR1 and CDR2: SGHRS and YFSETQ. The CDR3 loop is CASSLDPRDRGSGNTIYF. The CDR3 nucleotides read TGCGCCAGCAGCTTGGATCCCCGTGACAGGGGCTCTGGAAACACCATATATTTT.

The chain links TRBV28 to TRBJ2-2, with TRBD1 as a possible D gene (6 bases). Germline V gives CDR1 MDHEN, CDR2 SYDVKM. Trimming pared 11 bases from V and 1 base from J, leaving 14 bases between. The CDR3 covers 14 residues. The CDR3 DNA sequence: TGTGCCGGGGGCGCTAACCAGAACACCGGGGAGCTGTTTTTT. As protein: CAGGANQNTGELFF.

This chain joins TRBV4-2 and TRBJ2-2, with a weak D call TRBD1 (6 bases). Germline values: CDR1 LGHNA, CDR2 YNFKEQ. The CDR3 totals 15 residues. Trimming left V 1 base short and J 6 bases short, with 12 bases between. CDR3 loop: CASSQGTASSGELFF. As DNA, the CDR3 is TGTGCCAGCAGCCAAGGGACAGCTAGTTCCGGGGAGCTGTTTTTT.

The chain joins TRBV30 to TRBJ1-3; tentatively, D is TRBD1 (6 bases). V lost 8 bases and J lost 4, with 12 bases in between. Germline V gene sequence: CDR1 GTSNPN, CDR2 SVGIG (reference sequence). The CDR3 is 12 residues long. This CDR3 reads CARQAPGNTIYF. The CDR3 nucleotides read TGTGCCCGACAGGCCCCCGGAAACACCATATATTTT.

There are a few counts of this clone. V usage is TRBV7-9 and J usage is TRBJ1-4, with a weak D call TRBD1 (5 bases). The germline V gene has CDR1 SEHNR and CDR2 FQNEAQ (reference sequence). CDR3 length: 15 amino acids. V dropped 1 base and J dropped 5 bases, with 11 bases sitting between them. The CDR3 loop reads CASSLVGGKNEKLFF. Here the CDR3 DNA reads TGTGCCAGCAGCTTAGTCGGGGGGAAGAATGAAAAACTGTTTTTT.

This chain connects TRBV5-8 to TRBJ2-7; 7 nucleotides align to TRBD2. The V gene end was trimmed by 1 base and the J gene end by 6 bases; junction bases not matched to a gene: 7. The CDR3 covers 14 residues. Germline V gives CDR1 SGHTS, CDR2 YDEGEE. The CDR3 region is CASSLRPGEGEQYF. DNA for the CDR3: TGTGCCAGCAGCTTGCGCCCGGGGGAGGGCGAGCAGTACTTC.

V is TRBV30 and J is TRBJ2-7, with 10 bases fitting TRBD2. Germline V CDR1 and CDR2: GTSNPN, SVGIG (reference sequence). Trimming at V came to 1 base and at J to 1 base, leaving 10 bases not matched to a gene. The CDR3 runs to 17 residues. CDR3 nucleotides: TGTGCCTGGAGTGGGAGGCCTAGCGGGGGAGAATCCTACGAGCAGTACTTC. This translates into CAWSGRPSGGESYEQYF.

The rearrangement uses TRBV7-2 and TRBJ1-3; maybe TRBD1 (6 bases). This CDR3 region has 16 residues. V lost 5 bases, J lost 9 bases, and 23 bases lay in between. CDR1 is SGHTA and CDR2 is FQGNSA in the germline V gene. The CDR3 reads CASSPGGGTGLGTIYF. CDR3 nucleotide sequence: TGTGCCAGCAGCCCGGGAGGTGGTACAGGGCTGGGCACCATATATTTT.

The chain joins TRBV2 to TRBJ1-2; 8 bases align to TRBD1. The CDR3 is made up of 14 amino acids. J was trimmed by 8 bases and V by 1 base; bases with no gene match: 6. The germline V gene has CDR1 SNHLY and CDR2 FYNNEI. CDR3 nucleotides: TGTGCCAGCAGTGAAGGGCAGGGGGCGCGAGGCTACACCTTC. Residues: CASSEGQGARGYTF. Full variable domain (rest looked up from reference TRBV2 and TRBJ1-2): EPEVTQTPSHQVTQMGQEVILRCVPISNHLYFYWYRQILGQKVEFLVSFYNNEISEKSEIFDDQFSVERPDGSNFTLKIRSTKLEDSAMYFCASSEGQGARGYTFGSGTRLTVV.

The chain has TRBV6-5 and TRBJ1-2; TRBD1 matches 12 bases. The CDR3 totals 14 residues. Trimming at V came to 6 bases and at J to 4 bases, leaving 3 bases not matched to a gene. Germline loops: CDR1 MNHEY, CDR2 SVGAGI. The CDR3 bases are TGTGCCAGCAGGGGACAGGGGGCAAGCTATGGCTACACCTTC. The encoded protein is CASRGQGASYGYTF.

CDR3 loop: CASTDGLAGAMSTDTQYF. Here the CDR3 DNA reads TGTGCCAGCACCGATGGACTAGCGGGAGCTATGAGCACAGATACGCAGTATTTT. The chain couples TRBV5-4 to TRBJ2-3; TRBD2 agrees at 13 bases. CDR1 and CDR2 (germline): SGHNT, YYREEE (reference sequence). The junction had 10 bases not matched to a gene; V was cut back by 6 bases and J by 0 bases. The CDR3 extends over 18 amino acids.

The V gene is TRBV24-1, the J gene TRBJ1-5; D is unresolved. V lost 5 bases and J 4 bases, leaving 17 bases between the germline ends. The CDR3 spans 16 residues. Germline values: CDR1 KGHDR, CDR2 SFDVKD. CDR3 residues: CATSAKSKLTNQPQHF. The CDR3 DNA reads as TGTGCCACCAGTGCTAAATCGAAACTTACTAATCAGCCCCAGCATTTT.

The chain is built from TRBV20-1 and TRBJ1-2, with no clear D. The CDR3 spans 11 residues. Trimming shortened V by 1 base and J by 7 bases, and 7 bases separated the two germline ends. In germline, CDR1 is DFQATT, CDR2 SNEGSKA (reference sequence). The CDR3 DNA sequence: TGCAGTGCTAGAGTCCGGGGTGGCTACACCTTC. Translation gives CSARVRGGYTF.

The chain employs TRBV7-6 and TRBJ2-7, with TRBD2 as a possible D gene (5 bases). Trimming removed 1 base at V and 6 bases at J, with 7 bases between. The CDR3 totals 12 residues. Looked up from germline, CDR1 is SGHVS and CDR2 is FNYEAQ. The CDR3 coding sequence is TGTGCCAGCAGCTTAGGGGGAGCCGAGCAGTACTTC. As protein: CASSLGGAEQYF.